The clone carrying this T cell receptor beta chain was detected only a few times. This entry comes from a study of tumour-infiltrating T cells in Burkitt lymphoma. Across the whole study: Repertoire clonality predicted overall and progression-free survival.

Method: immunoSEQ multiplex PCR; TCRdb's copy keeps in-frame clones and lacks some. This sample has 6,400 or so clones, with roughly a sixth found just once. The source is a human donor with diffuse large B-cell lymphoma. The material sequenced was tumor tissue.

CDR3 nucleotides: TGTGCCAGCAGCTTACAGACTAGCGGGAATCCAGATACGCAGTATTTT. As protein: CASSLQTSGNPDTQYF. The chain employs TRBV7-6 and TRBJ2-3, with 11 bases aligning to TRBD2. Looked up from germline, CDR1 is SGHVS and CDR2 is FNYEAQ. Germline trimming cut 2 bases from V and 4 bases from J; bases unmatched to any gene: 5. There are 16 residues in the CDR3. Complete variable domain (other parts from reference TRBV7-6 and TRBJ2-3): GAGVSQSPRYKVTKRGQDVALRCDPISGHVSLYWYRQALGQGPEFLTYFNYEAQQDKSGLPNDRFSAERPEGSISTLTIQRTEQRDSAMYRCASSLQTSGNPDTQYFGPGTRLTVL.